This T cell receptor (beta chain) was documented in a study of cytotoxic CD8 clonotypes in ibrutinib-treated CLL. Study information: In all, about a dozen patients were relapsed/refractory, roughly 15 were treatment-naive and some 17 were IGHV unmutated. Sample averages reached 255,043 productive templates and almost 95,000 productive rearrangements. Study outcomes and limitations: Researchers report that baseline clonality outpaced age-matched healthy donors and tracked circulating CD8+ T-cell counts.

To note about this clone: What it binds is not known.

J lost 4 bases, V lost 9 bases, and 9 bases had no gene match. The germline V gene has CDR1 MNHEY and CDR2 SVGAGI. The CDR3 has 14 residues. Profiled with immunoSEQ multiplex PCR; TCRdb holds only in-frame clones, not every one. The table shows about 200,000 clones, with approximately 72% occurring only once. TCR beta library input comprised around 2.1 micrograms of genomic DNA from cryopreserved PBMCs. J is TRBJ2-7 and V is TRBV6-5; TRBD2 agrees at 10 bases. This specimen consisted of PBMCs, obtained after 24 months of ibrutinib treatment. The source is a human donor with chronic lymphocytic leukemia. CDR3 protein: CASGTSAILYEQYF. CDR3 DNA sequence: TGTGCCAGTGGGACTAGCGCTATTCTTTACGAGCAGTACTTC.